A selection of T cell receptor beta chains follows, all from one sample in a study of molecular identifiers for immune sequencing clone quantification. Using its own MiXCR run on the PCR reads, TCRdb lists one record per CDR3 protein. The sample lists around 470,000 distinct CDR3 sequences, about 20% seen once, with roughly 0.81% in the top ten. Sequences were obtained from naive CD8+ T cells from blood, with Jurkat cell RNA spiked in. These receptors all stem from a human donor in good health. Some libraries in this study had Jurkat cell RNA spiked in. The CDR3 runs from the conserved cysteine through the conserved F or W. Each record gives: J gene, V gene, clone size, D gene, CDR3 protein, CDR3 DNA. A D gene is named only where the DNA matches it firmly. The listing skips clone size in some rows; elsewhere it reads once, few, many or a size class.

J gene: TRBJ2-7
V gene: TRBV7-2
clone size: .
D gene: .
CDR3 protein: CASSPGERVGYEQYF
CDR3 DNA: TGTGCCAGCAGCCCGGGGGAGAGGGTGGGATACGAGCAGTACTTC

J gene: TRBJ2-6
V gene: TRBV7-9
clone size: .
D gene: .
CDR3 protein: CASSPSKDGGFRGANVLTF
CDR3 DNA: TGTGCCAGCAGCCCCAGCAAGGACGGCGGGTTTAGAGGGGCCAACGTCCTGACTTTC

J gene: TRBJ2-7
V gene: TRBV6-2/TRBV6-3
clone size: many
D gene: .
CDR3 protein: CASSYSEGSEQYF
CDR3 DNA: TGTGCCAGCAGTTACTCAGAGGGAAGCGAGCAGTACTTC

J gene: TRBJ2-5
V gene: TRBV30
clone size: .
D gene: .
CDR3 protein: CARSVGTPETQYF
CDR3 DNA: TGTGCCCGGAGTGTTGGGACACCAGAGACCCAGTACTTC

J gene: TRBJ2-1
V gene: TRBV19
clone size: .
D gene: .
CDR3 protein: CASSIGWNEQFF
CDR3 DNA: TGTGCCAGTAGTATAGGGTGGAATGAGCAGTTCTTC

J gene: TRBJ2-3
V gene: TRBV28
clone size: many
D gene: TRBD1
CDR3 protein: CASSSRTGSTDTQYF
CDR3 DNA: TGTGCCAGCAGTTCCCGGACAGGGAGCACAGATACGCAGTATTTT

J gene: TRBJ1-2
V gene: TRBV6-1
clone size: many
D gene: TRBD1
CDR3 protein: CASSERTGTNYGYTF
CDR3 DNA: TGTGCCAGCAGTGAGAGGACAGGCACTAACTATGGCTACACCTTC

J gene: TRBJ2-4
V gene: TRBV11-2
clone size: many
D gene: TRBD1
CDR3 protein: CASSLDGLGQASKNIQYF
CDR3 DNA: TGTGCCAGCAGCTTAGATGGTTTGGGACAGGCTTCCAAAAACATTCAGTACTTC

J gene: TRBJ2-7
V gene: TRBV4-3
clone size: .
D gene: TRBD2
CDR3 protein: CASSQDGERGSYEQYF
CDR3 DNA: TGCGCCAGCAGCCAAGATGGGGAGCGGGGGTCCTACGAGCAGTACTTC

J gene: TRBJ1-5
V gene: TRBV4-1
clone size: many
D gene: .
CDR3 protein: CASSQVDSSKPQHF
CDR3 DNA: TGCGCCAGCAGCCAAGTCGACAGTTCAAAGCCCCAGCATTTT

J gene: TRBJ2-3
V gene: TRBV14
clone size: few
D gene: TRBD2
CDR3 protein: CASSLLTSVDTQYF
CDR3 DNA: TGTGCCAGCAGTCTCCTGACTAGCGTGGATACGCAGTATTTT

J gene: TRBJ2-5
V gene: TRBV7-9
clone size: few
D gene: TRBD1
CDR3 protein: CASSEVPSWDRGGTQYF
CDR3 DNA: TGTGCCAGCAGCGAAGTCCCTTCGTGGGACAGGGGGGGGACCCAGTACTTC

J gene: TRBJ2-3
V gene: TRBV12-3/TRBV12-4
clone size: many
D gene: .
CDR3 protein: CASSRARNTDTQYF
CDR3 DNA: TGTGCCAGCAGTCGCGCCCGTAACACAGATACGCAGTATTTT

J gene: TRBJ2-2
V gene: TRBV12-3/TRBV12-4
clone size: many
D gene: .
CDR3 protein: CATQPILTGELFF
CDR3 DNA: TGTGCCACCCAACCCATCCTAACCGGGGAGCTGTTTTTT

J gene: TRBJ2-7
V gene: TRBV6-2/TRBV6-3
clone size: few
D gene: .
CDR3 protein: CASSPAYHEQYF
CDR3 DNA: TGTGCCAGCAGCCCCGCCTACCACGAGCAGTACTTC

J gene: TRBJ2-3
V gene: TRBV4-1
clone size: many
D gene: TRBD2
CDR3 protein: CASSQVLAYTQYF
CDR3 DNA: TGCGCCAGCAGCCAAGTACTAGCGTATACGCAGTATTTT

J gene: TRBJ2-2
V gene: TRBV7-9
clone size: many
D gene: TRBD2
CDR3 protein: CASSSLLIAGGPANTGELFF
CDR3 DNA: TGTGCCAGCAGCTCCCTCCTCATAGCGGGGGGGCCCGCGAACACCGGGGAGCTGTTTTTT

J gene: TRBJ1-1
V gene: TRBV6-2/TRBV6-3
clone size: many
D gene: .
CDR3 protein: CASSAGGFTEAFF
CDR3 DNA: TGTGCCAGCAGTGCGGGGGGTTTCACTGAAGCTTTCTTT

J gene: TRBJ1-4
V gene: TRBV6-5
clone size: many
D gene: .
CDR3 protein: CASSYLAFSNNEKLFF
CDR3 DNA: TGTGCCAGCAGTTATCTTGCCTTCAGCAATAATGAAAAACTGTTTTTT

J gene: TRBJ1-5
V gene: TRBV6-5
clone size: few
D gene: .
CDR3 protein: CASSYSSGNQPQHF
CDR3 DNA: TGTGCCAGCAGTTACTCGTCGGGGAATCAGCCCCAGCATTTT

J gene: TRBJ2-7
V gene: TRBV5-5
clone size: .
D gene: .
CDR3 protein: CASSLRLAYEQYF
CDR3 DNA: TGTGCCAGCAGCTTGAGGCTAGCGTACGAGCAGTACTTC

J gene: TRBJ1-5
V gene: TRBV7-2
clone size: .
D gene: .
CDR3 protein: CASSLVAVSNQPQHF
CDR3 DNA: TGTGCCAGCAGCTTAGTGGCAGTCAGCAATCAGCCCCAGCATTTT

J gene: TRBJ2-1
V gene: TRBV7-6
clone size: few
D gene: TRBD2
CDR3 protein: CASSPPAERGNYNEQFF
CDR3 DNA: TGTGCCAGCAGCCCCCCCGCAGAGCGGGGGAACTACAATGAGCAGTTCTTC

J gene: TRBJ2-7
V gene: TRBV6-4
clone size: few
D gene: .
CDR3 protein: CASSDSKMYF
CDR3 DNA: TGTGCCAGCAGTGACTCGAAGATGTACTTC

J gene: TRBJ2-1
V gene: TRBV7-9
clone size: few
D gene: TRBD1
CDR3 protein: CASSPDRGRTTYNEQFF
CDR3 DNA: TGTGCCAGCAGCCCAGACAGGGGACGGACGACCTACAATGAGCAGTTCTTC

J gene: TRBJ2-7
V gene: TRBV2
clone size: few
D gene: TRBD1
CDR3 protein: CASSEAGGWYEQYF
CDR3 DNA: TGTGCCAGCAGTGAGGCAGGGGGCTGGTACGAGCAGTACTTC

J gene: TRBJ2-7
V gene: TRBV7-9
clone size: few
D gene: TRBD2
CDR3 protein: CASSPPLAGDYEQYF
CDR3 DNA: TGTGCCAGCAGCCCACCCCTAGCGGGAGACTACGAGCAGTACTTC

J gene: TRBJ2-2
V gene: TRBV27
clone size: many
D gene: TRBD2
CDR3 protein: CASSPLAGSTGELFF
CDR3 DNA: TGTGCCAGCAGTCCCCTAGCGGGGAGCACCGGGGAGCTGTTTTTT

J gene: TRBJ1-4
V gene: TRBV13
clone size: many
D gene: TRBD1
CDR3 protein: CASSQGGVEEKLFF
CDR3 DNA: TGTGCCAGCAGCCAGGGGGGGGTGGAAGAAAAACTGTTTTTT

J gene: TRBJ2-7
V gene: TRBV4-1
clone size: .
D gene: TRBD2
CDR3 protein: CASSQVGPSGGIAYEQYF
CDR3 DNA: TGCGCCAGCAGCCAAGTGGGCCCTAGCGGGGGAATAGCGTACGAGCAGTACTTC

J gene: TRBJ2-5
V gene: TRBV7-9
clone size: .
D gene: TRBD2
CDR3 protein: CASSPRTSGVTGETQYF
CDR3 DNA: TGTGCCAGCAGCCCAAGGACTAGCGGGGTTACTGGTGAGACCCAGTACTTC

J gene: TRBJ2-5
V gene: TRBV7-9
clone size: many
D gene: .
CDR3 protein: CASSLATGGYQETQYF
CDR3 DNA: TGTGCCAGCAGCTTAGCGACAGGCGGGTACCAAGAGACCCAGTACTTC

J gene: TRBJ2-7
V gene: TRBV30
clone size: few
D gene: TRBD2
CDR3 protein: CAWRLSDSGAWEQYF
CDR3 DNA: TGTGCCTGGAGGTTGTCTGACAGCGGGGCTTGGGAGCAGTACTTC

J gene: TRBJ2-7
V gene: TRBV6-2/TRBV6-3
clone size: .
D gene: TRBD1
CDR3 protein: CACSHDRDSYEQYF
CDR3 DNA: TGTGCCTGCAGTCACGACAGGGACTCCTACGAGCAGTACTTC

J gene: TRBJ2-7
V gene: TRBV4-2
clone size: few
D gene: TRBD2
CDR3 protein: CASSQVVLAGVNEQYF
CDR3 DNA: TGTGCCAGCAGCCAAGTCGTTCTAGCGGGAGTCAACGAGCAGTACTTC

J gene: TRBJ2-3
V gene: TRBV7-9
clone size: .
D gene: .
CDR3 protein: CASTPRGHGVPGTQYF
CDR3 DNA: TGTGCCAGCACCCCGAGGGGACACGGCGTGCCAGGTACGCAGTATTTT

J gene: TRBJ2-1
V gene: TRBV6-5
clone size: few
D gene: .
CDR3 protein: CASRREYNEQFF
CDR3 DNA: TGTGCCAGCAGGCGAGAGTACAATGAGCAGTTCTTC

J gene: TRBJ2-7
V gene: TRBV5-4
clone size: few
D gene: TRBD1
CDR3 protein: CASSTDRGHLSSYEQYF
CDR3 DNA: TGTGCCAGCAGCACGGACAGGGGGCACCTCTCGTCCTACGAGCAGTACTTC

J gene: TRBJ2-7
V gene: TRBV5-1
clone size: .
D gene: .
CDR3 protein: CASSLSPTYERYF
CDR3 DNA: TGCGCCAGCAGCTTGAGCCCTACCTACGAGCGGTACTTC

J gene: TRBJ1-2
V gene: TRBV29-1
clone size: few
D gene: .
CDR3 protein: CSVETGLYGYTF
CDR3 DNA: TGCAGCGTTGAGACGGGGTTGTACGGCTACACCTTC

J gene: TRBJ2-1
V gene: TRBV6-2/TRBV6-3
clone size: few
D gene: .
CDR3 protein: CASSYEGPGAYNEQFF
CDR3 DNA: TGTGCCAGCAGTTACGAGGGCCCGGGCGCCTACAATGAGCAGTTCTTC

J gene: TRBJ2-3
V gene: TRBV4-3
clone size: many
D gene: .
CDR3 protein: CASSQDLSGWADTQYF
CDR3 DNA: TGCGCCAGCAGCCAAGATCTGAGCGGCTGGGCAGATACGCAGTATTTT

J gene: TRBJ2-5
V gene: TRBV29-1
clone size: many
D gene: .
CDR3 protein: CSVDMMGQETQYF
CDR3 DNA: TGCAGCGTTGACATGATGGGCCAAGAGACCCAGTACTTC

J gene: TRBJ2-1
V gene: TRBV4-1
clone size: .
D gene: TRBD2
CDR3 protein: CASSQEAGQEFYNEQFF
CDR3 DNA: TGCGCCAGCAGCCAAGAAGCGGGGCAGGAGTTTTACAATGAGCAGTTCTTC

J gene: TRBJ2-1
V gene: TRBV10-2
clone size: many
D gene: .
CDR3 protein: CASSTENSYNEQFF
CDR3 DNA: TGCGCCAGCAGCACGGAGAACTCCTACAATGAGCAGTTCTTC

J gene: TRBJ2-2
V gene: TRBV6-1
clone size: many
D gene: .
CDR3 protein: CASSEWAGTNTGELFF
CDR3 DNA: TGTGCCAGCAGTGAATGGGCAGGGACGAACACCGGGGAGCTGTTTTTT

J gene: TRBJ2-7
V gene: TRBV7-9
clone size: many
D gene: TRBD1
CDR3 protein: CASSFPGGEQYF
CDR3 DNA: TGTGCCAGCAGCTTTCCAGGGGGAGAGCAGTACTTC

J gene: TRBJ2-2
V gene: TRBV27
clone size: .
D gene: .
CDR3 protein: CASSARGPGELFF
CDR3 DNA: TGTGCCAGCAGTGCCCGGGGTCCCGGGGAGCTGTTTTTT

J gene: TRBJ2-7
V gene: TRBV2
clone size: few
D gene: .
CDR3 protein: CASLIGVEQYF
CDR3 DNA: TGTGCCAGCCTAATCGGGGTCGAGCAGTACTTC

J gene: TRBJ2-5
V gene: TRBV6-5
clone size: many
D gene: .
CDR3 protein: CASSWDGTETQYF
CDR3 DNA: TGTGCCAGCAGTTGGGACGGGACAGAGACCCAGTACTTC

J gene: TRBJ2-1
V gene: TRBV5-1
clone size: many
D gene: TRBD2
CDR3 protein: CASRPLLAGGPSDEQFF
CDR3 DNA: TGCGCCAGCAGGCCGTTACTAGCGGGAGGGCCTAGCGATGAGCAGTTCTTC

J gene: TRBJ2-3
V gene: TRBV13
clone size: .
D gene: .
CDR3 protein: CASRGGSSDTQYF
CDR3 DNA: TGTGCCTCAAGGGGGGGCAGCTCAGATACGCAGTATTTT

J gene: TRBJ2-5
V gene: TRBV27
clone size: .
D gene: TRBD2
CDR3 protein: CASMGLAAETQYF
CDR3 DNA: TGTGCCAGCATGGGACTAGCGGCAGAGACCCAGTACTTC